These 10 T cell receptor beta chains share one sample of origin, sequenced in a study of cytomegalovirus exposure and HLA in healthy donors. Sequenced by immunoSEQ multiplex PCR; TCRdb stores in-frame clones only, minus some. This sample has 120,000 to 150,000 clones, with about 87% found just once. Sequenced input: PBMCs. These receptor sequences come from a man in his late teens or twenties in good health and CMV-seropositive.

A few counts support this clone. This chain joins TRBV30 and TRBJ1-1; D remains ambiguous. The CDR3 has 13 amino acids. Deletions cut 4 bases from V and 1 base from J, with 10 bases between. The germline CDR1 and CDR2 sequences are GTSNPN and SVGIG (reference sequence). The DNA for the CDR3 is TGTGCCTGGAATTTCGCCGGGAACACTGAAGCTTTCTTT. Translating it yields CAWNFAGNTEAFF.

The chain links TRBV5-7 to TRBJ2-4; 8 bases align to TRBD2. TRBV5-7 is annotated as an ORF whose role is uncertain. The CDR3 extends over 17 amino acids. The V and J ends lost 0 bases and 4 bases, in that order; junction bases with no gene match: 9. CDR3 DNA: TGTGCCAGCAGCTTGGCCCGAATAGCGGGGCTGAAAAACATTCAGTACTTC. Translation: CASSLARIAGLKNIQYF.

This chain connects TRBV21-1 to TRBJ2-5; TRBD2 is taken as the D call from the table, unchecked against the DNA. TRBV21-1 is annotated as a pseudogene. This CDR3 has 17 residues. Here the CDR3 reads CASSKDEREVPIETQYF. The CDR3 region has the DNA TGTGCCAGCAGCAAAGATGAGCGGGAGGTCCCTATAGAGACCCAGTACTTC.

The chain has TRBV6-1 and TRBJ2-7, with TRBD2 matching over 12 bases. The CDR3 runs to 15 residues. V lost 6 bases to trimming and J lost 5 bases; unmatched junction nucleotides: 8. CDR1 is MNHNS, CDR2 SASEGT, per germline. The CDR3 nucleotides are TGTGCCAGCAGGACGCCCCTAGCGGGAGGGGACGAGCAGTACTTC. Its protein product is CASRTPLAGGDEQYF.

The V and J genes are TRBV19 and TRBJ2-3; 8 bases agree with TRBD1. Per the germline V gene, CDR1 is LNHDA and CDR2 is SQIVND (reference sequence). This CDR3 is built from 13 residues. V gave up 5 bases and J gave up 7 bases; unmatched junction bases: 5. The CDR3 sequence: CASSPDRGNTQYF. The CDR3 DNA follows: TGTGCCAGTAGTCCAGACAGGGGAAATACGCAGTATTTT.

CDR3 sequence reads: CATSPGRGPYQPQHF. The CDR3 DNA reads as TGTGCCACCAGCCCCGGAAGGGGCCCTTATCAGCCCCAGCATTTT. This chain joins TRBV15 and TRBJ1-5; tentative D call: TRBD1 (5 bases). The V end was cut by 5 bases, the J end by 5 bases, with 16 bases between. Germline V gene lookup returns CDR1 LNHNV and CDR2 YYDKDF (reference sequence). CDR3 length: 15 residues.

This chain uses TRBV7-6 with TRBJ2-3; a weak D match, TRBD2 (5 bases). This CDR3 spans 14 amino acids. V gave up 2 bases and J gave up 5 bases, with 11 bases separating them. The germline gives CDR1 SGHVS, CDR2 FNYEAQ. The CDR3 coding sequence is TGTGCCAGCAGCTTACAAAGCGGAGTAGATACGCAGTATTTT. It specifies CASSLQSGVDTQYF.

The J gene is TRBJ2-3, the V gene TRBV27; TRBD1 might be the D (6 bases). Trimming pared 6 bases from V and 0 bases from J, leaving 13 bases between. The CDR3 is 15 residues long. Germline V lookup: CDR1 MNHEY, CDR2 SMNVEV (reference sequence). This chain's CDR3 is CASRTGQLSTDTQYF. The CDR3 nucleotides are TGTGCCAGCAGGACTGGACAGTTAAGCACAGATACGCAGTATTTT.

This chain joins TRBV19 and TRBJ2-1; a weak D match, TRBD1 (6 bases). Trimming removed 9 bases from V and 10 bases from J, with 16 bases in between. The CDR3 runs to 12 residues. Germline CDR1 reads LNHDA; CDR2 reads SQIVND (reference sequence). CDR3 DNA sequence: TGTGCCAGCGCCGTGGGACAAGAAGAGCAGTTCTTC. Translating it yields CASAVGQEEQFF.

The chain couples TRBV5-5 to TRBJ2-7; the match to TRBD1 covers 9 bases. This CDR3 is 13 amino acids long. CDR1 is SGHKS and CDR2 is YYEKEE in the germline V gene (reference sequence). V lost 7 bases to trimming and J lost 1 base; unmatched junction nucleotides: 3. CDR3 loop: CASLTGGSYEQYF. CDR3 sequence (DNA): TGTGCCAGCCTGACAGGGGGTTCCTACGAGCAGTACTTC.